This T cell receptor beta chain derives from a study of blood T cell repertoires in COVID-19. Study as a whole: T cells, B-cell-depleted T cells, or PBMCs provided the cDNA or gDNA that served as material.

As processed by the authors: Amplified reference gene primers provided the basis for estimating nucleated cell counts. Produced via immunoSEQ multiplex PCR; TCRdb's table is partial and in-frame only. V, J and clone size derive from that table, while D and trimming were established from the DNA sequence. The sample has about 150,000 clones, just under 85% seen once. CDR3 length equals 13 residues. CDR1 SGHTA and CDR2 FQGTGA come from the germline V gene. Trimming pared 5 bases from V and 10 bases from J, leaving 17 bases between. The Seattle site enrolled patients during active infection and followed them longitudinally.

The chain combines TRBV7-3 with TRBJ1-1; D call uncertain. Material: peripheral blood. The origin of this receptor is a woman of 80 years or more with COVID-19, enrolled during active disease. CDR3 loop: CASSPREGGRAFF. The CDR3 DNA follows: TGTGCCAGCAGCCCCCGGGAGGGAGGGCGAGCTTTCTTT.